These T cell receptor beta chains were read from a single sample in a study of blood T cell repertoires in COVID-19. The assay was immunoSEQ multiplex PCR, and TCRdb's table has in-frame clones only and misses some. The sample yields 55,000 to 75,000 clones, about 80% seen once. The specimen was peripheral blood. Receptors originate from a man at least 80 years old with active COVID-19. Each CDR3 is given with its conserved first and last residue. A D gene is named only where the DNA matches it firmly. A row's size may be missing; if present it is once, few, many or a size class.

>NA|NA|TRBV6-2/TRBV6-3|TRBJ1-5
TGTGCCAGCAGTTATAGACAGAATCAGCCCCAGCATTTT
CASSYRQNQPQHF
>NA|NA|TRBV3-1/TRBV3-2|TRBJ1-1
TGTGCCAGCAGCCAAGGACCCCAAGATCGGGGAACTGAAGCTTTCTTT
CASSQGPQDRGTEAFF
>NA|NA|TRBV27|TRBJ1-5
TGTGCCAGCAGCCGTGCACAGGGAACATATAGCAATCAGCCCCAGCATTTT
CASSRAQGTYSNQPQHF
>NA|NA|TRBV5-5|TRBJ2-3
TGTGCCAGCAGCTTGGCGCGGTACACAGATACGCAGTATTTT
CASSLARYTDTQYF
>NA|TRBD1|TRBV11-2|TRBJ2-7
TGTGCCAGCAGCTTATCACTTGGGACAGGGGTCGAGCAGTACTTC
CASSLSLGTGVEQYF
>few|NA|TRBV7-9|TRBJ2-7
TGTGCCAGCAGCCCTATCATTTCCTACGAGCAGTACTTC
CASSPIISYEQYF
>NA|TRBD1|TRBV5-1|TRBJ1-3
TGCGCCAGCAGCCTACGACTGAGGGACAGCCCAAACAGCTCTGGAAACACCATATATTTT
CASSLRLRDSPNSSGNTIYF
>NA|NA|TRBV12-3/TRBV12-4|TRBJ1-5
TGTGCCAGCGGTCGGACTGACAATCAGCCCCAGCATTTT
CASGRTDNQPQHF
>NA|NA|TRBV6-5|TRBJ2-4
TGTGCCAGCAGTTTGCTAGACCGATCTGCCAAAAACATTCAGTACTTC
CASSLLDRSAKNIQYF
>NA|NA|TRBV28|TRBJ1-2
TGTGCCAGCAGTATCACAGCCACCGCTAACTATGGCTACACCTTC
CASSITATANYGYTF
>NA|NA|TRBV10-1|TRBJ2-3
TGCGCCAGCAGGCCCGACAGACACACAGATACGCAGTATTTT
CASRPDRHTDTQYF
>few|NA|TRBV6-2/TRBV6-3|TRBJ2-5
TGTGCCAGCAGTTCTGACACAGGGTTCGTGGAGACCCAGTACTTC
CASSSDTGFVETQYF
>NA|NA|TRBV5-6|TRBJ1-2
TGTGCCAGCAGCTTGCGGGGGGCAAGTAACTATGGCTACACCTTC
CASSLRGASNYGYTF
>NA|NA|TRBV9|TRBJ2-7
TGTGCCAGCAGCGTAGGCAGAGACATTAACGAGCAGTACTTC
CASSVGRDINEQYF
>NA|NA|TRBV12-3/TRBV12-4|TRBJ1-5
TGTGCCAGCAGTTACCTAAATCAGCCCCAGCATTTT
CASSYLNQPQHF
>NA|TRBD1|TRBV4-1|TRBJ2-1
TGCGCCAGCAGCGAATGGGACAGTTACAATGAGCAGTTCTTC
CASSEWDSYNEQFF
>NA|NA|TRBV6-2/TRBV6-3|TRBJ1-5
TGTGCCAGCAGTTACTCTCCAGGGGACCTAAATCAGCCCCAGCATTTT
CASSYSPGDLNQPQHF
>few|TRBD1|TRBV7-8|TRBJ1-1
TGTGCCAGCAGCCAAGGGACAGCGAACACTGAAGCTTTCTTT
CASSQGTANTEAFF
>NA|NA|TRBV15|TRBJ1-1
TGTGCCACCAGCAGTAAAACAGGGAACACTGAAGCTTTCTTT
CATSSKTGNTEAFF
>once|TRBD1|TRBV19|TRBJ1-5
TGTGCCAGTTCCGGGGACAGGGGAGGCCATAACAATCAGCCCCAGCATTTT
CASSGDRGGHNNQPQHF
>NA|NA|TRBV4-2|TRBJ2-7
TGTGCCAGCAGCCAACCGGGACAAGCCCCTGAGCAGTACTTC
CASSQPGQAPEQYF
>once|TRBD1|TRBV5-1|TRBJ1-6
TGCGCCAGCAGCTCGGACAGGGTGGGTTCACCCCTCCACTTT
CASSSDRVGSPLHF
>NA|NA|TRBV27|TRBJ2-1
TGTGCCAGCAGTTTATCTCGGGATCTTGAGCAGTTCTTC
CASSLSRDLEQFF
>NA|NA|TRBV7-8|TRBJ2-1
TGTGCCAGCAGCCTACGACAGGTGAGCTACAATGAGCAGTTCTTC
CASSLRQVSYNEQFF
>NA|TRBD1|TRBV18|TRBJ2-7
TGTGCCAGCTCACCTGAGGGGACAGGGGGCGCGGAGCAGTACTTC
CASSPEGTGGAEQYF
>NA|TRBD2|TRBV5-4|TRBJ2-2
TGTGCCAGCAGCCCCGGGACTAGCGGGGGGATTGACACCGGGGAGCTGTTTTTT
CASSPGTSGGIDTGELFF
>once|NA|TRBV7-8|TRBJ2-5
TGTGCCAGCAGCTTCGTTGGGGGGAATGGGGAGACCCAGTACTTC
CASSFVGGNGETQYF
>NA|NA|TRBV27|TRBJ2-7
TGTGCCAGCAGTCCCCGGTGGGGGGGACAGGTATTGAGCTCCTACGAGCAGTACTTC
CASSPRWGGQVLSSYEQYF
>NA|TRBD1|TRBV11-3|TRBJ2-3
TGTGCCAGCAGCTTACAGGGGGAATTCACAGATACGCAGTATTTT
CASSLQGEFTDTQYF
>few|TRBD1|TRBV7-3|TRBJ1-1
TGTGCCAGCAGCTTAGGAGGGACAGGCCGGGTTGAAGCTTTCTTT
CASSLGGTGRVEAFF
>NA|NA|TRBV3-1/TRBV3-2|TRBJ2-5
TGTGCCAGCACGGACGGGGGGCTCTCAGAGACCCAGTACTTC
CASTDGGLSETQYF
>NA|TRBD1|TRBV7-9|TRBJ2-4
TGTGCCAGCAGCAACACAGGGGGAGCAAAAAACATTCAGTACTTC
CASSNTGGAKNIQYF
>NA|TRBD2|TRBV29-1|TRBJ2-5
TGCAGCGTCTACGTGGGTAGCGGGGGTTGGGAGACCCAGTACTTC
CSVYVGSGGWETQYF
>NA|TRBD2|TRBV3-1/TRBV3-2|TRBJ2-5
TGTGCCAGCAGCCCGCCCGGGACTAGCGGGAAGGGGACCCAGTACTTC
CASSPPGTSGKGTQYF
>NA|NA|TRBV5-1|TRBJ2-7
TGCGCCAGCACCAGGGGAGACGAGCAGTACTTC
CASTRGDEQYF
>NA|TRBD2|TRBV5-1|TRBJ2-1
TGCGCCAGCAGCTGGACTAGCGGGAGTTCCTACAATGAGCAGTTCTTC
CASSWTSGSSYNEQFF